The entry below gives a single T cell receptor (beta chain) sequence along with its context. It has no known antigen specificity. Base quality data are lacking; no much larger clone is found one base away. At the junction V is shortened by 1 base and J by 6 bases, with 15 bases in between. From cysteine to phenylalanine, the CDR3 is 15 amino acids long. The read is trimmed to its CDR3 DNA, 45 bases read in frame from base 1. Sequences WSHSY (CDR1) and SAAADI (CDR2) are obtained from the germline V gene. The data derive from a study of identical twins (dated by TCRdb to 2016 to 2018). Concerning the study at large: To test whether fetal clonotypes persist, this study deep-sequenced TCR alpha and beta repertoires from monozygotic twins, from unrelated adults of various ages, and from cord blood. To rule out contamination, replicate twin experiments were performed at different times with different library preparation protocols. Overall study outcomes, separate from this receptor: Zero-insertion analyses could be partly confounded by invariant T cells such as MAIT and iNKT, although diverse VJ usage argued against such confounding for most clonotypes. Conclusions relied on cross-sectional statistical analysis, since the same donors could not be followed over many years. Fewer insertions were carried by abundant cord blood beta clonotypes, a similar but weaker trend appeared in young adult naive repertoires, and no such trend appeared in memory repertoires. A weaker excess of twin sharing was found in beta out-of-frame sequences because the signal-to-noise ratio was lowered by fewer shared sequences. Out-of-frame TCR alpha sequences shared between twins showed an excess of low generation-probability sequences compared with coincidental sharing between unrelated individuals. Out-of-frame TCR alpha sharing in monozygotic twins was systematically underestimated by recombination models, whereas sharing between unrelated individuals was in agreement with the recombination models.

The library was generated by 5' RACE. The instrument given in TCRdb is Illumina HiSeq 2000. Template switching added a universal primer binding site, and the final cDNA carried a unique molecular identifier that allowed TCR cDNA molecules to be counted accurately. First-strand cDNA for TCR alpha and beta chains was synthesized from specific primers in the conserved constant-segment region. To control for contamination, every cDNA library carried two barcodes: a SMART-Mk sample barcode plus Illumina barcodes. TruSeq adapter sequences along with Illumina sample barcodes were introduced in two successive PCR steps. Sequencing of the TCR alpha and beta cDNA libraries was done on the Illumina HiSeq platform using custom primers. The authors' pipeline ran thus. Raw reads were processed with MiGEC to extract unique molecular identifiers, and MiXCR was used to determine CDR3 positions. Recombination models were inferred per individual with the repgenHMM and IGoR tools using an EM algorithm. Shared clonotype analysis was performed with the tcR package in R, normalizing sharing by the product of cloneset sizes. To study raw recombination without the effects of thymic and clonal selection, out-of-frame nonproductive sequences were analyzed. TCRdb reanalyzed the raw reads on its own, using fastp at Q25 for trimming and MiXCR for clone calling, and kept in-frame beta chains. When rows share a CDR3 protein, they turn into one entry using the most common DNA and genes. What appears here as the V and J calls and clone size reflects TCRdb's work, not the paper's. The sample data list about 790,000 distinct CDR3 sequences, and about 18% of these were observed just once. Around 13% of the sample is taken by the ten largest.

Only healthy Caucasian donors were included. The twin cohort comprised three pairs of female monozygotic twins, all aged about 18 to 29 years. Peripheral blood mononuclear cells were the source from which RNA for the TCR libraries was isolated. The same sample was also studied in work on T cells expressing NK-cell markers. As the second publication notes: TCR beta-chain repertoires were profiled in sorted CD3+CD56+NKG2C+, CD3+CD56+NKG2C- and CD3+CD56-NKG2C+ T-cell subsets from several donors. Among the eight sequenced donors, only one was HCMV-seronegative, while the other seven were HCMV-seropositive. To restrict sorting to alphabetaTCR-expressing T cells, an anti-gammadeltaTCR antibody was added in several experiments. For about 6 donors, the dominant CD3+CD56+NKG2C+ clonotypes were among the top 10 CD8+ clonotypes and accounted for roughly 1.0-7.5% of CD8+ T cells. Those dominant clonotypes were again the most abundant among CD3+CD56-NKG2C+ cells in a few donors, at about 28.3-65%. Whether the expanded NKG2C-expressing T cell clones were specific for HCMV antigens remained unclear. The eight sequenced donors were randomly selected healthy volunteers, three men and five women. A commercial ELISA kit detecting HCMV-specific IgG in serum was used to determine HCMV serostatus. For about 6 donors, bulk peripheral blood T-cell repertoires were additionally sequenced from unsorted PBMC. MIGEC was used to demultiplex reads and group the reads by UMI, and MiTCR was used to assemble and quantify clonotypes. To exclude erroneous sequences, only TCR cDNA sequences supported by at least two reads were retained. The tcR package was used for downstream repertoire analysis, with clonotypes matched between fractions based on CDR3 nucleotide sequence plus V segment. VDJmatch was used to annotate antigen specificity against VDJdb, with one amino acid substitution in CDR3 allowed.

This sequence uses TRBV10-2 and TRBJ2-5; confidence is insufficient to name the D gene. Material: PBMCs. The origin of this receptor is a woman aged 18-29 years in good health. The nucleotides read TGCGCCAGCAGTGAGTTAAGGCTTCCCGGGCAGACCCAGTACTTC. The translation is CASSELRLPGQTQYF.